These T cell receptor beta chains were read from a single sample in a study of cytomegalovirus exposure and HLA in healthy donors. The method was immunoSEQ multiplex PCR; TCRdb's version includes in-frame clones alone and lacks a portion of them. Here the sample spans about 160,000 clones, under 80% being singletons. What was sequenced was PBMCs. These receptors all stem from a female donor in good health and CMV-seronegative. Both conserved end residues are part of each CDR3. A D gene is named only where the DNA matches it firmly. The size field is filled for only some rows; it gives once, few, many or a size class.

d_gene,j_gene,v_gene,abundance,CDR3nt,CDR3aa
-,TRBJ1-5,TRBV6-6,few,TGTGCCAGCAGTTACAAACAGGAGGGTCAGCCCCAGCATTTT,CASSYKQEGQPQHF
-,TRBJ2-7,TRBV28,-,TGTGCCAGCAGTTCCCGGGACTACGAGCAGTACTTC,CASSSRDYEQYF
-,TRBJ1-1,TRBV5-1,-,TGCGCCAGCAGCCTCAAGATCCAGGGTACTGAAGCTTTCTTT,CASSLKIQGTEAFF
-,TRBJ1-5,TRBV19,-,TGTGCCAGTAGTGGGGGGGGGCAGCTTTACTGGCAGCCCCAGCATTTT,CASSGGGQLYWQPQHF
TRBD1,TRBJ1-2,TRBV19,few,TGTGCCAGTACCCCGGGACAGGGGTTTAGCTATGGCTACACCTTC,CASTPGQGFSYGYTF
TRBD2,TRBJ2-1,TRBV7-9,-,TGTGCCAGCAGCCGTCGCACAACTAGCGGGAGTGGGGATGAGCAGTTCTTC,CASSRRTTSGSGDEQFF
TRBD2,TRBJ2-2,TRBV5-4,-,TGTGCCAGCAGCTTGGGCGGTGCGGCGGGAGTCACCGGGGAGCTGTTTTTT,CASSLGGAAGVTGELFF
TRBD2,TRBJ2-1,TRBV18,-,TGTGCCAGCTCACTCTTGGCCGGGACTAGCGGGATGAAGGATGAGCAGTTCTTC,CASSLLAGTSGMKDEQFF
-,TRBJ1-2,TRBV7-2,-,TGTGCCAGCCCCACTGGAGGTGGCTACACCTTC,CASPTGGGYTF
-,TRBJ2-7,TRBV6-1,-,TGTGCCAGCAGTGATATCCCACGGAGTTACGAGCAGTACTTC,CASSDIPRSYEQYF
TRBD2,TRBJ2-5,TRBV2,-,TGTGCCAGCAGTGAACCCGAGGCTAGCGGCTTCCAAGAGACCCAGTACTTC,CASSEPEASGFQETQYF
-,TRBJ2-7,TRBV5-1,-,TGCGCCAGCAGCTTAGGGAGCTCCTACGAGCAGTACTTC,CASSLGSSYEQYF
TRBD1,TRBJ2-7,TRBV2,-,TGTGCCAGCAAGCAGGGGGCGAGCTCCTACGAGCAGTACTTC,CASKQGASSYEQYF
-,TRBJ1-1,TRBV27,-,TGTGCCAGCAGTTCGCCCACAGCTAACACTGAAGCTTTCTTT,CASSSPTANTEAFF